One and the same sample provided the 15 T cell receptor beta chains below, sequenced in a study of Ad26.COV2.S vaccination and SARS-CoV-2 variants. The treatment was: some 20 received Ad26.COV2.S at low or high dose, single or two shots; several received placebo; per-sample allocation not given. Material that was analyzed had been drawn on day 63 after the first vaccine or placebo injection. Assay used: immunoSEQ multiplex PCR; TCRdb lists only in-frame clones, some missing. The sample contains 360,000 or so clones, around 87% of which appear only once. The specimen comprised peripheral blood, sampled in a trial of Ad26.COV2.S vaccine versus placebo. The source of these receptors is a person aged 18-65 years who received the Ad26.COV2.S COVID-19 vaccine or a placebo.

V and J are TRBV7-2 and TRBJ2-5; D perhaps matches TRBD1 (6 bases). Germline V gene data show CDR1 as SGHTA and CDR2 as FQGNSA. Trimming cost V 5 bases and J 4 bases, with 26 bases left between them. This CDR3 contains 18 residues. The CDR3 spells CASSPRKSSYGGTETQYF. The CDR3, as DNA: TGTGCCAGCAGCCCCCGGAAATCGTCGTATGGGGGCACAGAGACCCAGTACTTC.

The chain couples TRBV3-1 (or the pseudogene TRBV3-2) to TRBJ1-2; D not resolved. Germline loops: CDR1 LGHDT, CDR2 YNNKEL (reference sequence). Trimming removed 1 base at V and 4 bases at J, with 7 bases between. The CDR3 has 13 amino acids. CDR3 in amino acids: CASSQVTGYGYTF. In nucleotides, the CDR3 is TGTGCCAGCAGCCAAGTAACGGGCTATGGCTACACCTTC.

CDR3 nucleotide sequence: TGTGCCAGCAGCTTGGAGGGACAGGACACAGATACGCAGTATTTT. It codes for CASSLEGQDTDTQYF. V and J are TRBV5-4 and TRBJ2-3, with 8 bases identical to TRBD1. This CDR3 comprises 15 residues. Germline V gene data show CDR1 as SGHNT and CDR2 as YYREEE (reference sequence). V lost 0 bases and J lost 2; bases outside the gene matches: 2.

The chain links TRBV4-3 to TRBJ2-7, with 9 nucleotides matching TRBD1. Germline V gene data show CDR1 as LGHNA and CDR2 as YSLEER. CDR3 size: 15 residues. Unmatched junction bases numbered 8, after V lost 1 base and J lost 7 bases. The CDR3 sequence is CASSQVRDRVGEQYF. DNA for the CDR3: TGCGCCAGCAGCCAAGTCCGGGACAGGGTGGGAGAGCAGTACTTC.

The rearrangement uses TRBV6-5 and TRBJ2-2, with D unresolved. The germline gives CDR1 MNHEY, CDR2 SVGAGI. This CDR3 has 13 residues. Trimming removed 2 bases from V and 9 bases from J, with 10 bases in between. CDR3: CASSYELWRELFF. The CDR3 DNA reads TGTGCCAGCAGTTACGAGCTGTGGAGGGAGCTGTTTTTT.

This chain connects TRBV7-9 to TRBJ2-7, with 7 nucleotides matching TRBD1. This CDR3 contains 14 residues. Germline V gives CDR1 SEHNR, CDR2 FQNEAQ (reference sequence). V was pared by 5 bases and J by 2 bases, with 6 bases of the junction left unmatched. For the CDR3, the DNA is TGTGCCAGCAGCCCACGGGACAGTGCCTACGAGCAGTACTTC. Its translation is CASSPRDSAYEQYF.

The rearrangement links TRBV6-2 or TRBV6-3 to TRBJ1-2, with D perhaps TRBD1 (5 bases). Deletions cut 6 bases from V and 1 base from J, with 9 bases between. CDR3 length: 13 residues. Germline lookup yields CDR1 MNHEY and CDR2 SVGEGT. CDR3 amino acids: CASSRQINYGYTF. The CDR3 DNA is TGTGCCAGCAGCCGACAGATTAACTATGGCTACACCTTC.

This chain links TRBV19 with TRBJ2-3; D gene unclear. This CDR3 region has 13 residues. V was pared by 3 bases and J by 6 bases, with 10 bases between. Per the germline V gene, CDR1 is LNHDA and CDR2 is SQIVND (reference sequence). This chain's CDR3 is CASSIFGRDTQYF. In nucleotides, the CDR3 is TGTGCCAGTAGTATTTTCGGTCGGGATACGCAGTATTTT. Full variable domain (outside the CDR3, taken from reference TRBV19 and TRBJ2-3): DGGITQSPKYLFRKEGQNVTLSCEQNLNHDAMYWYRQDPGQGLRLIYYSQIVNDFQKGDIAEGYSVSREKKESFPLTVTSAQKNPTAFYLCASSIFGRDTQYFGPGTRLTVL.

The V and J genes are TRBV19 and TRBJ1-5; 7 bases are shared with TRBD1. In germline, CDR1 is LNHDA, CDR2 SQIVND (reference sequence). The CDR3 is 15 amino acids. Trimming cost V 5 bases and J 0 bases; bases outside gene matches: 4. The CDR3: CASSSDRDSNQPQHF. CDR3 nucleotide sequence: TGTGCCAGTAGTTCCGACAGGGATAGCAATCAGCCCCAGCATTTT. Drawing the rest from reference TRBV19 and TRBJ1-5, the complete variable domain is DGGITQSPKYLFRKEGQNVTLSCEQNLNHDAMYWYRQDPGQGLRLIYYSQIVNDFQKGDIAEGYSVSREKKESFPLTVTSAQKNPTAFYLCASSSDRDSNQPQHFGDGTRLSIL.

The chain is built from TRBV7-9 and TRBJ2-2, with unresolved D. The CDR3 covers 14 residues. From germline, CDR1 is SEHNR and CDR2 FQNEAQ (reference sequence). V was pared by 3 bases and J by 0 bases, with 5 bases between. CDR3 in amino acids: CASSLLPNTGELFF. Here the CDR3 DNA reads TGTGCCAGCAGCTTGTTACCGAACACCGGGGAGCTGTTTTTT.

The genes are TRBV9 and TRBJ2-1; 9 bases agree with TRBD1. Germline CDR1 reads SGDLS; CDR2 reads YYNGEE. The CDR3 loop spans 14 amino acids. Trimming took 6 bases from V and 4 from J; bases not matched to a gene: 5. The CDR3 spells CASTPGTGYNEQFF. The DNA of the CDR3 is TGTGCCAGCACCCCAGGGACAGGGTACAATGAGCAGTTCTTC.

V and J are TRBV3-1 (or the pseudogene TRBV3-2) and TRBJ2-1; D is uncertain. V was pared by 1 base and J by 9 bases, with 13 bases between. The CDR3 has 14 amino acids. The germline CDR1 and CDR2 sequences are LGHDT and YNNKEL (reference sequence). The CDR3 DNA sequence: TGTGCCAGCAGCCAAGTACTCTCCCCCGGTGAGCAGTTCTTC. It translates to CASSQVLSPGEQFF.

The CDR3: CAWSAPGLAGGRSYNEQFF. The CDR3 nucleotides read TGTGCCTGGAGTGCCCCGGGACTAGCGGGGGGAAGGTCCTACAATGAGCAGTTCTTC. V gene TRBV30 combines with J gene TRBJ2-1; 15 bases line up with TRBD2. This CDR3 is 19 amino acids long. With V trimmed by 1 base and J by 1 base, 8 bases remained unmatched. Germline-derived CDR1 and CDR2 are GTSNPN and SVGIG (reference sequence).

The CDR3 DNA is TGTGCCTGGAGCAGGGGGCCACAGAACACTGAAGCTTTCTTT. This gives the protein CAWSRGPQNTEAFF. The gene calls are TRBV30 and TRBJ1-1, with TRBD1 matching over 8 bases. The CDR3 spans 14 residues. V shed 3 bases and J 1 base; nucleotides not matched to a gene: 4. Germline V lookup: CDR1 GTSNPN, CDR2 SVGIG (reference sequence).

CDR3 DNA sequence: TGCGCCAGCAGCCCGTCTGAGGGGGAAGCTTTCTTT. The encoded protein is CASSPSEGEAFF. This sequence joins TRBV5-1 and TRBJ1-1; weak D call: TRBD1 (5 bases). The ends were cut back, 4 bases at V and 8 bases at J, with 12 bases in the middle. Germline assignment: CDR1 SGHRS and CDR2 YFSETQ. The CDR3 extends over 12 amino acids.